This T cell receptor beta chain was profiled in a study of shared clonotypes between healthy human individuals. Subsets obtained from CD4+ cells comprised CD45RA+ naive and CD45RA-negative memory cells. Under the authors' procedure: Filtering was not the same, since immunoSEQ gave junction-only sequences without quality scores. Generated by immunoSEQ multiplex PCR, the TCRdb table keeps only in-frame clones and is missing some. V, J and clone size reflect that table, while D and trimming were determined from the DNA. Of more than 850,000 clones detected, 75% to 85% appear once; the ten largest clones hold approximately 0.52%. Losses at the gene ends were 3 bases for V and 8 bases for J; bases not matched to a gene: 7. The CDR3 has 12 amino acids. From germline, CDR1 is GTSNPN and CDR2 SVGIG (reference sequence). The study, taken as a whole, reports: Several donors shared about 4.8% of their naive CD4 clonotypes.

This clone was detected only once. Its antigen remains unknown. The chain employs TRBV30 and TRBJ2-7, with 7 bases lining up with TRBD2. The sequence was collected from a man younger than 35 in good health. Some clones in this sample may be carry-over from other donors' samples. The sample comprised memory CD4+ T cells from PBMCs. This sample's subset: CD45RA-negative fraction. This CDR3 is CAWSLLASQQYF. In nucleotides, the CDR3 is TGTGCCTGGAGCCTACTAGCGTCCCAGCAGTACTTC.